These 20 T cell receptor beta chains came from one sample sequenced in a study of T cell responses to AZD1222 COVID-19 vaccine. The repertoire was sequenced with immunoSEQ multiplex PCR; TCRdb's copy has only in-frame clones and lacks some. The table shows more than 120,000 clones, with roughly 90% occurring only once. The material was peripheral blood, obtained 28 days after the second AZD1222 dose. The receptors were gathered from an adult who received the AZD1222 COVID-19 vaccine.

The chain joins TRBV6-5 to TRBJ2-5; D is perhaps TRBD1 (5 bases). Germline V gene lookup returns CDR1 MNHEY and CDR2 SVGAGI. CDR3 length: 13 amino acids. The V and J ends lost 2 bases and 4 bases respectively, with 8 bases between them. The CDR3 DNA reads TGTGCCAGCAGTTACGGGGCCCCAGAGACCCAGTACTTC. Its translation: CASSYGAPETQYF.

This chain joins TRBV19 and TRBJ1-1; the D gene is possibly TRBD1 (5 bases). Looked up from germline, CDR1 is LNHDA and CDR2 is SQIVND (reference sequence). The CDR3 runs 15 residues. V was clipped by 6 bases and J by 4 bases, with 18 bases between them. CDR3 sequence (DNA): TGTGCCAGTAGGGCCGCGGACACCGAGACCACTGAAGCTTTCTTT. This codes for CASRAADTETTEAFF.

The chain carries TRBV30 and TRBJ2-3; 9 positions match TRBD2. The CDR3 runs 16 residues. Trimming took 0 bases from V and 2 from J; bases not matched to a gene: 6. Germline CDR1 and CDR2: GTSNPN and SVGIG (reference sequence). The CDR3 loop is CAWSVGAGGITDTQYF. CDR3 nucleotide sequence: TGTGCCTGGAGTGTTGGAGCGGGAGGAATCACAGATACGCAGTATTTT.

This chain connects TRBV21-1 to TRBJ1-2; the DNA was not compared with TRBD1, the D call given in the table. TRBV21-1 is a recognized pseudogene. The CDR3 length is 17 residues. The CDR3 coding sequence is TGTGCCAGCAGCAAAATCGCCCGGGACAGAAGACCCTATGGCTACACCTTC. Translation gives CASSKIARDRRPYGYTF.

This sequence joins TRBV7-9 and TRBJ2-5, with D unresolved. V shed 5 bases and J shed 1 base, with 11 bases lying between them. This CDR3 spans 14 amino acids. Germline CDR1 reads SEHNR; CDR2 reads FQNEAQ (reference sequence). This CDR3 reads CASSPADGQETQYF. The DNA of the CDR3 is TGTGCCAGCAGCCCTGCGGACGGCCAAGAGACCCAGTACTTC. The full variable domain, with the rest looked up from reference TRBV7-9 and TRBJ2-5, is DTGVSQNPRHKITKRGQNVTFRCDPISEHNRLYWYRQTLGQGPEFLTYFQNEAQLEKSRLLSDRFSAERPKGSFSTLEIQRTEQGDSAMYLCASSPADGQETQYFGPGTRLLVL.

The V call is TRBV7-2, the J call TRBJ2-7, with D possibly matching TRBD1 (5 bases). Per germline, CDR1 SGHTA and CDR2 FQGNSA. V shed 0 bases and J shed 3 bases, with 12 bases lying between them. The CDR3 extends over 15 amino acids. CDR3 in DNA: TGTGCCAGCAGCTTAGCAGCATTAAGGGGCTACGAGCAGTACTTC. Translation: CASSLAALRGYEQYF.

The J gene is TRBJ1-3, the V gene TRBV18; D is undetermined. The V gene's germline CDR1 is KGHSH and CDR2 LQKENI. The CDR3 spans 14 residues. V lost 0 bases to trimming and J lost 4 bases, with 7 bases between them. The CDR3 sequence is CASSPPDGGNTIYF. CDR3 bases: TGTGCCAGCTCACCACCCGACGGGGGAAACACCATATATTTT.

In DNA, the CDR3 is TGTGCCAGCAGTGAAGCGGACAGGGCCTCCTACAATGAGCAGTTCTTC. As protein: CASSEADRASYNEQFF. The rearrangement links TRBV2 to TRBJ2-1; 8 bases are a match to TRBD1. The CDR3 is 16 residues long. The germline CDR1 and CDR2 sequences are SNHLY and FYNNEI. V trimming: 0 bases; J trimming: 0 bases; junction bases outside the gene matches: 1. The variable domain in full, with the rest retrieved from reference TRBV2 and TRBJ2-1, is EPEVTQTPSHQVTQMGQEVILRCVPISNHLYFYWYRQILGQKVEFLVSFYNNEISEKSEIFDDQFSVERPDGSNFTLKIRSTKLEDSAMYFCASSEADRASYNEQFFGPGTRLTVL.

V usage is TRBV6-2 or TRBV6-3 and J usage is TRBJ2-1; TRBD2 matches 9 bases. Trimming at V came to 2 bases and at J to 1 base, leaving 9 bases not matched to a gene. Germline-derived CDR1 and CDR2 are MNHEY and SVGEGT. CDR3 size: 18 residues. CDR3 sequence reads: CASSYRLAGWGSYNEQFF. CDR3 DNA: TGTGCCAGCAGTTACCGGCTAGCGGGGTGGGGTTCCTACAATGAGCAGTTCTTC.

This chain uses TRBV3-1 (or the pseudogene TRBV3-2) with TRBJ1-2, with D possibly matching TRBD1 (5 bases). In germline, CDR1 is LGHDT, CDR2 YNNKEL (reference sequence). CDR3 length: 15 residues. V was shortened by 0 bases and J by 2 bases, with 10 bases between the two germline ends. CDR3 sequence reads: CASSQDGAGNYGYTF. CDR3 DNA sequence: TGTGCCAGCAGCCAAGATGGGGCAGGGAACTATGGCTACACCTTC.

The chain uses TRBV3-1 (or the pseudogene TRBV3-2) and TRBJ1-6, with 7 positions matching TRBD1. There are 15 residues in the CDR3. Germline V gene sequence: CDR1 LGHDT, CDR2 YNNKEL (reference sequence). V was clipped by 0 bases and J by 13 bases; unmatched bases: 9. The CDR3 DNA reads TGTGCCAGCAGCCAAGACCACAGGGGCCTGCAGCCCCTCCACTTT. The encoded protein is CASSQDHRGLQPLHF.

The chain uses TRBV5-1 and TRBJ2-3, with D perhaps matching TRBD2 (5 bases). The V gene lost 4 bases and the J gene lost 0 bases, with 9 bases spanning the gap. The CDR3 is made up of 14 amino acids. The germline CDR1 and CDR2 sequences are SGHRS and YFSETQ. The CDR3 DNA reads as TGCGCCAGCAGCCCCAGCGGAAGCACAGATACGCAGTATTTT. The encoded protein is CASSPSGSTDTQYF.

This chain joins TRBV28 and TRBJ2-7, with D tentatively TRBD2 (5 bases). V was trimmed by 2 bases and J by 7 bases, leaving 12 bases between them. CDR1 and CDR2 (germline): MDHEN, SYDVKM. This CDR3 spans 13 amino acids. The DNA for the CDR3 is TGTGCCAGCAGTTTAGATCAGCCGGGGGAGCAGTACTTC. Translating gives CASSLDQPGEQYF.

In its sample, this clone was seen many times. This chain joins TRBV30 and TRBJ2-1, with 15 bases identical to TRBD2. Germline V gene data show CDR1 as GTSNPN and CDR2 as SVGIG (reference sequence). V was clipped by 4 bases and J by 7 bases; unmatched bases: 5. The CDR3 has 15 residues. For the CDR3, the DNA is TGTGCCTGGACGTCCGGGACTAGCGGGGGGAATGAGCAGTTCTTC. The encoded protein is CAWTSGTSGGNEQFF. The whole variable domain, filled in from reference TRBV30 and TRBJ2-1, reads SQTIHQWPATLVQPVGSPLSLECTVEGTSNPNLYWYRQAAGRGLQLLFYSVGIGQISSEVPQNLSASRPQDRQFILSSKKLLLSDSGFYLCAWTSGTSGGNEQFFGPGTRLTVL.

The rearrangement joins TRBV19 to TRBJ2-1, with D unresolved. Germline loops: CDR1 LNHDA, CDR2 SQIVND (reference sequence). This CDR3 is built from 13 residues. V was clipped by 1 base and J by 7 bases, with 8 bases between them. The CDR3 spells CASSIGSENEQFF. CDR3 sequence (DNA): TGTGCCAGTAGTATAGGGAGTGAGAATGAGCAGTTCTTC.

V is TRBV9 and J is TRBJ2-5, with 8 positions matching TRBD2. V lost 4 bases to trimming and J lost 1 base; unmatched junction nucleotides: 3. In germline, CDR1 is SGDLS, CDR2 YYNGEE. The CDR3 sequence is 14 residues long. CDR3 sequence: CASSSTSGQETQYF. For the CDR3, the DNA is TGTGCCAGCAGCTCAACTAGCGGCCAAGAGACCCAGTACTTC. The full variable domain, with the rest looked up from reference TRBV9 and TRBJ2-5, is DSGVTQTPKHLITATGQRVTLRCSPRSGDLSVYWYQQSLDQGLQFLIQYYNGEERAKGNILERFSAQQFPDLHSELNLSSLELGDSALYFCASSSTSGQETQYFGPGTRLLVL.

The genes are TRBV23-1 and TRBJ2-1, with D maybe TRBD2 (7 bases). TRBV23-1 is annotated as an ORF whose role is uncertain. Trimming shortened V by 8 bases and J by 5 bases, and 22 bases separated the two germline ends. The CDR3 contains 16 residues. The CDR3 loop reads CASLRRGGLANNEQFF. CDR3 DNA: TGCGCCAGCCTCCGCAGGGGAGGGCTAGCAAACAATGAGCAGTTCTTC.

The V gene is TRBV28, the J gene TRBJ1-2; unclear D gene. The V gene's germline CDR1 is MDHEN and CDR2 SYDVKM. CDR3 length: 17 residues. Trimming left V 2 bases short and J 4 bases short, with 20 bases between. The CDR3 here is CASSLAGPRVRGYGYTF. CDR3 DNA: TGTGCCAGCAGTTTAGCCGGTCCGCGGGTTCGGGGCTATGGCTACACCTTC.

The V and J genes are TRBV2 and TRBJ2-7; unclear D gene. The germline V gene has CDR1 SNHLY and CDR2 FYNNEI. V dropped 5 bases and J dropped 6 bases, with 5 bases sitting between them. This CDR3 is built from 10 residues. The DNA for the CDR3 is TGTGCCAGCAGTAGCTCCGAGCAGTACTTC. Its translation: CASSSSEQYF.

The gene calls are TRBV9 and TRBJ1-6; D is unresolved. The germline CDR1 and CDR2 sequences are SGDLS and YYNGEE. V lost 0 bases and J 12 bases, leaving 10 bases between the germline ends. CDR3 size: 13 residues. The CDR3 bases are TGTGCCAGCAGCGTAGGTAACTCACTACCCCTCCACTTT. Translation gives CASSVGNSLPLHF.